The clone carrying this T cell receptor (beta chain) was counted many times. Its cognate antigen is unknown. This CDR3 has 14 amino acids. The V end lost 1 base, the J end lost 0 bases, and 4 bases lay between the germline ends. CDR1 is SGHTA and CDR2 is FQGNSA in the germline V gene. These data originate in a study of T cells in Graves' hyperthyroidism and ophthalmopathy. The TCR beta CDR3 regions underwent amplification using RNA transcripts as the source. The study used the HTBI primer set for a first-round RT-PCR of the TCR CDR3. TCRdb passed the multiplex PCR reads through MiXCR, listing each CDR3 protein once. The sample lists about 530,000 distinct CDR3 sequences, 15% to 20% occurring once. Patients showing uncontrolled infection, other autoimmune disease, pregnancy or lactation were ineligible. General study findings and limits: With a median lead of about 6.9 months before onset, the model predicted ophthalmopathy.

Sequenced material: blood. This clonotype was sampled from a woman aged 18-30 years with Graves' ophthalmopathy. The gene calls are TRBV7-2 and TRBJ2-1; D is unclear. CDR3 coding DNA: TGTGCCAGCAGCTTAGTCAGCTCCTACAATGAGCAGTTCTTC. The encoded protein is CASSLVSSYNEQFF.